The rows below give T cell receptor beta chains drawn from one sample of a study of technical replicates of blood from a handful of donors. Clones were read by immunoSEQ multiplex PCR, and TCRdb kept only the in-frame ones, dropping some. The sample has around 50,000 clones; about 96% are singletons. Sequenced material: T cells isolated from PBMCs. Source of these receptors: a human donor in good health. CDR3s include the opening cysteine and the closing phenylalanine or tryptophan. The D gene is left open where the match is weak. Not every row has a clone size; where given, it reads once, few, many or a size class.

>TRBJ1-5|.|TRBV19|.
TGTGCCAGTAAGGGGGAACAGTCCATGCCCAATCAGCCCCAGCATTTT
CASKGEQSMPNQPQHF
>TRBJ1-1|TRBD1|TRBV29-1|.
TGCAGCGCTGCCGTTGGGACAGGGGGGTGGAGTGAAGCTTTCTTT
CSAAVGTGGWSEAFF
>TRBJ2-7|TRBD2|TRBV7-2|.
TGTGCCAGCAGCTTAGCGGCGGGAGGGCTCTATTTC
CASSLAAGGLYF
>TRBJ2-5|.|TRBV7-5|.
TGTGCCAGAAGCTTAGTCCGGGACAGTGGATTTCAAGAGACCCAGTACTTC
CARSLVRDSGFQETQYF
>TRBJ2-2|TRBD1|TRBV2|.
TGTGCCACCACCCAGGACAGGGTTTCCACCGGGGAGCTGTTTTTT
CATTQDRVSTGELFF
>TRBJ2-2|TRBD1|TRBV5-1|once
TGCGCCAGCAGCTCGTCTCGAGGGACAGAGTGGGAGCTGTTTTTT
CASSSSRGTEWELFF
>TRBJ2-6|TRBD1|TRBV18|.
TGTGCCAGCTCCCATGAGGACAGGGCTGGGGCCAACGTCCTGACTTTC
CASSHEDRAGANVLTF
>TRBJ2-7|TRBD1|TRBV28|.
TGTGCCAGCAGTCTCCGCGGACAGGGATACTACGAGCAGTACTTC
CASSLRGQGYYEQYF
>TRBJ2-1|.|TRBV19|.
TGTGCCAGTAAGGAGGAGTCCTACAATGAGCAGTTCTTC
CASKEESYNEQFF
>TRBJ1-2|.|TRBV10-2|.
TGCGCCAGCAGTGAGTCGGCTTGGTACTACACCTTC
CASSESAWYYTF
>TRBJ2-5|.|TRBV9|.
TGTGCCAGCAGCTTGACTAGTCGGCAAGAGACCCAGTACTTC
CASSLTSRQETQYF
>TRBJ2-7|.|TRBV6-1|.
TGTGCCAGCAGTGAAGTAGGGGCCAACTCCTACGAGCAGTACTTC
CASSEVGANSYEQYF
>TRBJ1-1|.|TRBV5-4|.
TGTGCCAGCAGCTTGGCAGGGGCTTACACTGAAGCTTTCTTT
CASSLAGAYTEAFF
>TRBJ2-7|TRBD2|TRBV11-3|.
TGTGCCGTTGGGCGGGAGAGCTCCTACGAGCAGTACTTC
CAVGRESSYEQYF
>TRBJ2-5|TRBD2|TRBV7-8|.
TGTGCCAGCAGCTTAGTTAGCGGGAGAAGGGAGACCCAGTACTTC
CASSLVSGRRETQYF
>TRBJ2-7|.|TRBV5-5|.
TGTGCCAGCAGCCTAACCTCCTACGAGCAGTACTTC
CASSLTSYEQYF
>TRBJ2-3|.|TRBV27|.
TGTGCCAGCAGTTTATCTTCTAGGACAGATACGCAGTATTTT
CASSLSSRTDTQYF
>TRBJ2-2|.|TRBV10-3|.
TGTGCCATCACCCCGGGCGGACTGAACACCGGGGAGCTGTTTTTT
CAITPGGLNTGELFF
>TRBJ2-7|TRBD1|TRBV9|.
TGTGCCAGCAGCGACCCACGGGACAGGGGGGACCACGAGCAGTACTTC
CASSDPRDRGDHEQYF
>TRBJ2-7|.|TRBV4-2|.
TGTGCCAGCAGCCAGGAGTGGGTAACCTACGAGCAGTACTTC
CASSQEWVTYEQYF
>TRBJ1-2|.|TRBV6-1|.
TGTGCCAGCAGTGAAGCGCCAACATCCCATGGCTACACCTTC
CASSEAPTSHGYTF
>TRBJ2-3|.|TRBV5-4|.
TGTGCCTCCCAAACCGTACCGGGACATAGCACAGATACGCAGTATTTT
CASQTVPGHSTDTQYF
>TRBJ1-1|.|TRBV2|.
TGTGCCAGCAGGCGGGAAAACATGAACACTGAAGCTTTCTTT
CASRRENMNTEAFF
>TRBJ1-2|.|TRBV6-1|.
TGTGCCAGCAGTGAATGGCAGGGCATGTATCGCTACACCTTC
CASSEWQGMYRYTF
>TRBJ1-4|.|TRBV15|.
TGTGCCACCAGCAGAGAATACAGCAATAATGAAAAACTGTTTTTT
CATSREYSNNEKLFF
>TRBJ2-7|TRBD2|TRBV5-1|.
TGCGCCAGCAGCCAGGGACTAGCGGGAGGGCCCCCCTACGAGCAGTACTTC
CASSQGLAGGPPYEQYF
>TRBJ2-3|.|TRBV2|.
TGTGCCAGCAGTGTAGCGGTGGAGAGGGGCACAGATACGCAGTATTTT
CASSVAVERGTDTQYF
>TRBJ1-1|.|TRBV5-1|.
TGCGCCAGCAGCCCTAGGGAGGGAAGGAACACTGAAGCTTTCTTT
CASSPREGRNTEAFF
>TRBJ1-5|TRBD1|TRBV27|.
TGTGCCAGCAGTTTTAGTGGGACAGCGGGTCAGCCCCAGCATTTT
CASSFSGTAGQPQHF
>TRBJ1-4|TRBD1|TRBV11-3|.
TGTGCCAGCTCCAGGGGGAGTGAAAAACTGTTTTTT
CASSRGSEKLFF
>TRBJ2-7|TRBD1|TRBV5-4|once
TGTGCCAGCAGCTTTACCCGGGACAGCTACGAGCAGTACTTC
CASSFTRDSYEQYF
>TRBJ1-2|.|TRBV9|.
TGTGCCAGCAGCGTAGGGGGCAGCGACTATGGCTACACCTTC
CASSVGGSDYGYTF
>TRBJ1-3|.|TRBV6-5|.
TGTGCCAGCAGTTACTCGGTCAGGGGCGCTGGAAACACCATATATTTT
CASSYSVRGAGNTIYF
>TRBJ2-3|TRBD1|TRBV18|.
TGTGCCAGCTCACCCCAGACAGGGTCCGCAGATACGCAGTATTTT
CASSPQTGSADTQYF
>TRBJ1-2|.|TRBV5-4|.
TGTGCCAGCAGCTTGGAACAGAACTATGGCTACACCTTC
CASSLEQNYGYTF
>TRBJ2-5|TRBD2|TRBV30|once
TGTGCCTGGAGTATCGCAGCGGGAGGGCCTACGGAGACCCAGTACTTC
CAWSIAAGGPTETQYF
>TRBJ1-3|.|TRBV5-8|.
TGTGCCAGCAGCTTTAGAGGTGGAAACACCATATATTTT
CASSFRGGNTIYF
>TRBJ1-2|.|TRBV9|.
TGTGCCAGCAGCGTAGCTCTTGCACAGAGTCATGGCTACACCTTC
CASSVALAQSHGYTF
>TRBJ1-3|.|TRBV5-1|once
TGCGCCAGCAGCTTGGACAGGGTAACCATATATTTT
CASSLDRVTIYF
>TRBJ2-1|TRBD2|TRBV27|.
TGTGCCAGCAGACGTACTAGCGGCAGCTCCTACAATGAGCAGTTCTTC
CASRRTSGSSYNEQFF
>TRBJ1-1|TRBD1|TRBV9|.
TGTGCCAGCAGCTCATGGGACAGGGTCGAGAACACTGAAGCTTTCTTT
CASSSWDRVENTEAFF